This T cell receptor beta chain derives from a study of shared clonotypes between healthy human individuals (dated by TCRdb to about 2020). Background on the whole study: The cohort included three men and a couple of women between 18 and 49 years of age. To estimate repertoire size and how much clonotypes are shared between individuals, the study performed deep sequencing of blood TCR repertoires from a handful of healthy adults. Libraries were prepared and TCR repertoires were sequenced by different laboratories using diverse techniques, in order to increase sequencing depth and limit assay-specific biases. Per donor, three plates each were used for CD4 naive and CD4 memory, two for CD8 naive, and one for CD8 memory. Between about 0.94 and 8.9 billion PBMCs per donor were obtained by leukapheresis.

Using the deep immunoSEQ assay, TCR CDR3 regions were amplified from genomic DNA by multiplex PCR. Genomic DNA extracted from each cell subset was distributed evenly over all wells of several immunoSEQ 96-well plates, and each plate served as one replicate. For sorted subsets, around 0.2 ug of genomic DNA, equivalent to around 29,000 T cell genomes, went into each replicate PCR. The purified libraries were quantified using a Qubit 3.0 fluorometer, sized with a Bioanalyzer 2100, and then quantified again using the KAPA Library Quantification kit. A separate single-read 150-cycle Illumina NextSeq 550 flow cell was used to sequence each immunoSEQ 96-well plate. Regarding the original processing steps: Because only junctional sequences without quality scores were contained in the immunoSEQ output, filtering matching that applied to full-length reads could not be performed. To assign V/J genes and CDR3, sequences were annotated using PyIR, a Python wrapper for IgBLAST v1.9, with IMGT germline references. Any read was removed if the V/J assignment was weak (E-value above 1e-6), the CDR3 was missing, or the read contained stop codons, out-of-frame junctions, or ambiguous translated residues. V3J clonotypes were defined as sequences sharing the same inferred V gene, J gene, and CDR3 amino acid sequence. Percentage overlap between repertoires was calculated by dividing the number of shared unique clonotypes by the size of the smaller repertoire. Repertoire richness was assessed with RTK rarefaction, the Chao1 estimator, and Recon v2.1 estimates of unobserved clonotypes. Generation probabilities for all TCRbeta clonotypes obtained by the gDNA method from a handful of donors were computed using OLGA. TCRdb provides this immuneACCESS table in a form limited to in-frame rearrangements. Some clones are lacking; in checked studies, under half of them reflect an unresolved V gene, and why the rest are absent is not known. That table supplies the V and J calls and clone size; D and trimming were determined from the DNA. Counted in this sample were millions of clones; 85% to 95% of them appeared once. Roughly 1.7% of the sample rests with the top ten.

General conclusions and limits of the study: Higher generation probabilities were observed for clonotypes shared by all four sorted-subset donors than for non-shared clonotypes. Only blood was sampled, and tissue TCR repertoires likely differ from those in blood. Pairwise subsampling led to the expectation that sequencing depth would affect the degree of clonotype sharing among donors. Incomplete sequencing was indicated by rarefaction of sorted-subset datasets, despite the large sequencing depth. Roughly 5% of naive CD4, around 3.5% of naive CD8, about 2.4% of memory CD4, and about 0.4% of memory CD8 clonotypes were shared across several donors. Naive subsets generally had larger estimated clonotype richness than memory subsets did. Because the study included a small number of donors, the genetic and exposure-history diversity represented was limited.

On this clone: What antigen it recognizes has not been identified. No much larger clonotype is one base removed from it; base qualities were not supplied.

CD8 naive samples were obtained by positive selection for CCR7 among CD45RO-negative cells, yielding a CD45RA+CCR7+ population from which TemRA cells were excluded. The donors were healthy, HIV-negative adults with no recently reported acute infections or vaccinations. Only Caucasian adults living in Nashville, Tennessee, USA were represented among the donors. Blood was collected by leukapheresis, and PBMCs were isolated by Ficoll-Histopaque density gradient centrifugation and then cryopreserved in liquid nitrogen vapor phase. Analytical flow cytometry was used to check the purity and quantity of each magnetically sorted T cell population. From each sorted fraction, genomic DNA was isolated and quantified by UV absorbance on a Nanodrop 2000c. This TCR was sampled from a man younger than 30 in good health. Some clones in this sample may be carry-over from other donors' samples. Input material: naive CD8+ T cells from PBMCs. The sample's cell subset or site, from its label and the paper: CD45RA+CCR7+.

The DNA is as follows: TGCAGCGCGATGGGGGGATATTCCTACGAGCAGTACTTC. Its translation reads: CSAMGGYSYEQYF. This chain is built from TRBV29-1 and TRBJ2-7; perhaps TRBD2 is the D gene, with 6 bases matching. A distance of 14 bases separates the germline ends of V and J, which lose 7 bases and 1 base respectively. From the germline V gene, CDR1 is SQVTM and CDR2 is ANQGSEA. The CDR3 contains 13 residues, cysteine and phenylalanine counted. Only CDR3 DNA remains: 39 bases, in frame from the first base.